This T cell receptor (beta chain) was captured by sequencing in a study of shared clonotypes between healthy human individuals. Libraries were prepared by immunoSEQ multiplex PCR; TCRdb keeps only in-frame clonotypes and omits some of them. The table lists 2 million to 2.5 million clones, approximately 93% of them singletons. Trimming cost V 5 bases and J 4 bases, with 9 bases left between them. The CDR3 has 12 residues. Per the germline V gene, CDR1 is SGHVS and CDR2 is FQNEAQ. Sequences were obtained from naive CD4+ T cells from PBMCs. Subset in this sample: CD45RA+ positively selected. V gene TRBV7-8 combines with J gene TRBJ2-7; D not resolved. The TCR comes from a man between 18 and 29 years old in good health. Some clones in this sample may be carry-over from other donors' samples. This CDR3 is CASSQDRYEQYF. In DNA form, the CDR3 reads TGTGCCAGCAGCCAAGATCGTTACGAGCAGTACTTC.